This TCR beta chain came from a study of OX40 agonist ivuxolimab in advanced cancers. Study information: Ivuxolimab is an agonistic anti-OX40 (CD134) antibody, and patients were treated with it.

Study-wide points: There were also nonresponders showing low normalized T-cell clonal expansion.

Samples of blood were obtained at baseline, on cycle 4 day 1, and on cycle 7 day 1. V lost 4 bases to trimming and J lost 4 bases; unmatched junction nucleotides: 15. The CDR3 runs 19 residues. Germline CDR1 reads MNHEY; CDR2 reads SMNVEV (reference sequence). The repertoire was sequenced with immunoSEQ multiplex PCR; TCRdb's copy has only in-frame clones and lacks some. Of more than 75,000 clones in the sample, around four fifths were seen once. As regards this clone: Its antigen remains unidentified.

The TCR comes from an adult with an advanced solid tumor such as melanoma, head and neck, liver or kidney cancer. This chain uses TRBV27 with TRBJ2-3; 12 nucleotides agree with TRBD1. Here the sequenced sample was CD4+ or CD8+ T cells sorted from blood, taken in a trial of the OX40 agonist ivuxolimab. The CDR3 DNA sequence: TGTGCCAGCAGTTCACCGGGACAGGGGGCGATTGGTGTGGCAGATACGCAGTATTTT. Encoded protein: CASSSPGQGAIGVADTQYF.